A single TCR beta chain is shown here with its context. The V and J ends lost 8 bases and 0 bases respectively, with 2 bases between them. The CDR3 consists of 11 residues. The germline V gene encodes CDR1 LNHDA and CDR2 SQIVND (reference sequence). This table comes from immunoSEQ multiplex PCR, and its TCRdb copy is limited to in-frame clones, with some not included. Among 150,000 to 200,000 clones listed, approximately 95% were seen once. This sample is drawn from a study of shared clonotypes between healthy human individuals. The TCR was taken from a young woman in good health. The sample taken for sequencing was naive CD4+ T cells sorted from blood. As to subset: CD45RA+ positively selected. The chain couples TRBV19 to TRBJ1-3, with D uncertain. The DNA for the CDR3 is TGTGCCAGTCTCTCTGGAAACACCATATATTTT. This translates into CASLSGNTIYF.